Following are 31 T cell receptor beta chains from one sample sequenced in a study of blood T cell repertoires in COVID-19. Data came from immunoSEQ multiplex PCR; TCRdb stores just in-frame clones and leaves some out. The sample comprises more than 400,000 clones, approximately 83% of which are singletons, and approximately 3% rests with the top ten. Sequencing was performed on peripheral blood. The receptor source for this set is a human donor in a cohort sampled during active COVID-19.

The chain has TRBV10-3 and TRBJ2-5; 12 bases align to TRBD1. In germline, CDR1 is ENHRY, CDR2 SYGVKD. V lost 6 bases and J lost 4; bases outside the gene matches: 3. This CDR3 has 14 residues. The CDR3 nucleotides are TGTGCCATCAGGGGACAGGGGGCGGGAGAGACCCAGTACTTC. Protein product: CAIRGQGAGETQYF.

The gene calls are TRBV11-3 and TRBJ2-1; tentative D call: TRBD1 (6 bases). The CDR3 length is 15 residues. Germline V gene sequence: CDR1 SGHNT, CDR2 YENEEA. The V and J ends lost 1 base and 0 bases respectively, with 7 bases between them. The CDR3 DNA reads TGTGCCAGCAGCTTAGCCAGGGGCTCCTACAATGAGCAGTTCTTC. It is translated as CASSLARGSYNEQFF.

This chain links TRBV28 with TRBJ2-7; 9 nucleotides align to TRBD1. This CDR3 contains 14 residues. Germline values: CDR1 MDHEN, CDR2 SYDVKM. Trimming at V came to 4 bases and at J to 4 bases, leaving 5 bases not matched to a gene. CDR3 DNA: TGTGCCAGCAGTTCCGGGACAGGGAAGTACGAGCAGTACTTC. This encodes CASSSGTGKYEQYF.

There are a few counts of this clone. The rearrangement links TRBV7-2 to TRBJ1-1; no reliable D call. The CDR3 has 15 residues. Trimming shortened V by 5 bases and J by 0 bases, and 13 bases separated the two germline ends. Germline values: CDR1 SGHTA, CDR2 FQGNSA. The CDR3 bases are TGTGCCAGCAGCACCTCTCTAGTGATGAACACTGAAGCTTTCTTT. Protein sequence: CASSTSLVMNTEAFF. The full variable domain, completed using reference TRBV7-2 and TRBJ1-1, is GAGVSQSPSNKVTEKGKDVELRCDPISGHTALYWYRQSLGQGLEFLIYFQGNSAPDKSGLPSDRFSAERTGGSVSTLTIQRTQQEDSAVYLCASSTSLVMNTEAFFGQGTRLTVV.

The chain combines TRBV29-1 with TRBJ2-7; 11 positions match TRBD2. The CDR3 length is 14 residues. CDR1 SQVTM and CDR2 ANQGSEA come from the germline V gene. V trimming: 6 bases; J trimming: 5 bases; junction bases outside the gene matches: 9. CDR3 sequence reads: CSVVLAGGEDEQYF. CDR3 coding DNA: TGCAGCGTCGTTCTAGCGGGAGGAGAAGACGAGCAGTACTTC.

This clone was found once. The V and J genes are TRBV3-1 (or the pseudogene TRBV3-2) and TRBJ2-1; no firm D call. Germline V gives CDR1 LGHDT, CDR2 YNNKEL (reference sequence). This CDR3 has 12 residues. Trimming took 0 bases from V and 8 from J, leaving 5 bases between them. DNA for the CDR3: TGTGCCAGCAGCCAAGATTATGATGAGCAGTTCTTC. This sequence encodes CASSQDYDEQFF.

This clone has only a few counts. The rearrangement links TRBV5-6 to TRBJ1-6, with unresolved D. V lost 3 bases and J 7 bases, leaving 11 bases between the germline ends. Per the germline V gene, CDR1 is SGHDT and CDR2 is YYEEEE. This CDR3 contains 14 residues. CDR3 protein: CASSYLTENSPLHF. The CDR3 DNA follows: TGTGCCAGCAGCTACCTCACGGAGAATTCACCCCTCCACTTT. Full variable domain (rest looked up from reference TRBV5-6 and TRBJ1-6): DAGVTQSPTHLIKTRGQQVTLRCSPKSGHDTVSWYQQALGQGPQFIFQYYEEEERQRGNFPDRFSGHQFPNYSSELNVNALLLGDSALYLCASSYLTENSPLHFGNGTRLTVT.

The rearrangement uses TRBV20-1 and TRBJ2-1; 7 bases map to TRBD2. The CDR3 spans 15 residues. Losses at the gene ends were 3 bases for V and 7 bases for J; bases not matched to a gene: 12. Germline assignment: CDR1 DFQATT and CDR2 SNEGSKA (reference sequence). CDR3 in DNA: TGCAGTGCTAGTAGACCGGGACTAACGCATAATGAGCAGTTCTTC. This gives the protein CSASRPGLTHNEQFF.

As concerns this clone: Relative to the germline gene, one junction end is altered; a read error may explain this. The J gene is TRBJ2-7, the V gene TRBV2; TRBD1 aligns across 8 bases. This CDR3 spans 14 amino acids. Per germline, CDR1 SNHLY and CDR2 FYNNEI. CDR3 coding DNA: TGTGCCAGCACCTCGGACAGGGCCTCCTCCGAGCAGTACTTC. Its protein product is CASTSDRASSEQYF.

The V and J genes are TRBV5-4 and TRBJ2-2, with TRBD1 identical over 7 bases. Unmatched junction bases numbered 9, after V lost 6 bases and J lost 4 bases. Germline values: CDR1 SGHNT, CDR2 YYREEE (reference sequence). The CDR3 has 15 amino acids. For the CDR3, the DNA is TGTGCCAGCACGGGTGGGGGACAGTTCACCGGGGAGCTGTTTTTT. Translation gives CASTGGGQFTGELFF.

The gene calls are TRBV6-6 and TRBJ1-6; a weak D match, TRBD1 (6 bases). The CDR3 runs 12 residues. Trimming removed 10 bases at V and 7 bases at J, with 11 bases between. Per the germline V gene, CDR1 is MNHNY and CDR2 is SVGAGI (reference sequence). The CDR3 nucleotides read TGTGCCACCAAACAGGGAAATTCACCCCTCCACTTT. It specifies CATKQGNSPLHF.

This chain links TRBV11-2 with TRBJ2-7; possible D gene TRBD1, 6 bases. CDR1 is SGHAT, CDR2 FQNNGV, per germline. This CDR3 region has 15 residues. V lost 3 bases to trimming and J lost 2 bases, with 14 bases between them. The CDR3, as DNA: TGTGCCAGCAGCTTTTCGACAGGACCCCCCTACGAGCAGTACTTC. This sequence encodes CASSFSTGPPYEQYF.

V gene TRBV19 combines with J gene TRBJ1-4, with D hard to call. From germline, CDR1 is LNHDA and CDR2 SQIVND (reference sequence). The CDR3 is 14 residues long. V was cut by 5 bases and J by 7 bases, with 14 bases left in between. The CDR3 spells CASSSRGGPEKLFF. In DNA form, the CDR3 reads TGTGCCAGTAGTTCCCGGGGAGGGCCTGAAAAACTGTTTTTT.

CDR3 in DNA: TGCGCCAGCAGCTTGGTGGACAGGGGGACAGATACGCAGTATTTT. It translates to CASSLVDRGTDTQYF. The chain joins TRBV5-1 to TRBJ2-3; TRBD1 aligns across 10 bases. V lost 0 bases and J lost 3; bases outside the gene matches: 1. Germline V gene sequence: CDR1 SGHRS, CDR2 YFSETQ. This CDR3 region has 15 residues. Looking up the rest from reference TRBV5-1 and TRBJ2-3 gives the full variable domain: KAGVTQTPRYLIKTRGQQVTLSCSPISGHRSVSWYQQTPGQGLQFLFEYFSETQRNKGNFPGRFSGRQFSNSRSEMNVSTLELGDSALYLCASSLVDRGTDTQYFGPGTRLTVL.

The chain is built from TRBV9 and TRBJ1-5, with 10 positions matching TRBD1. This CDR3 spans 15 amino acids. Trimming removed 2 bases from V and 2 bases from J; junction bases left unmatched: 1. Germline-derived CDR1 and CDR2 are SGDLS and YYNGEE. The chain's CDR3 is CASSVGTGGNQPQHF. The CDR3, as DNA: TGTGCCAGCAGCGTTGGGACAGGGGGCAATCAGCCCCAGCATTTT.

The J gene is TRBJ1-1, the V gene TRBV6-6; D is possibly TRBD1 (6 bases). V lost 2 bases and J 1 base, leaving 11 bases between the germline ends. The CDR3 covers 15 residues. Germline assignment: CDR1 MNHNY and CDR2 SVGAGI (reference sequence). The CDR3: CASSYEGGRNTEAFF. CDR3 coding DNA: TGTGCCAGCAGTTACGAAGGGGGAAGGAACACTGAAGCTTTCTTT.

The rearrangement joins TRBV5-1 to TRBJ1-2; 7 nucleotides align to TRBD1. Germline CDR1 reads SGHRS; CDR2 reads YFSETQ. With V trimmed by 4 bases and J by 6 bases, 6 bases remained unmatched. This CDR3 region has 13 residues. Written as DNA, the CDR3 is TGCGCCAGCAGCCCGACAGGGTGGGATGGCTACACCTTC. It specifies CASSPTGWDGYTF.

The DNA for the CDR3 is TGTGCCAGCAGCTTAAAGGGGGCTGGTTATGGCTACACCTTC. Its protein product is CASSLKGAGYGYTF. J is TRBJ1-2 and V is TRBV7-2; 7 positions match TRBD1. The CDR3 runs 14 residues. V trimming: 2 bases; J trimming: 5 bases; junction bases outside the gene matches: 5. Germline V gene data show CDR1 as SGHTA and CDR2 as FQGNSA.

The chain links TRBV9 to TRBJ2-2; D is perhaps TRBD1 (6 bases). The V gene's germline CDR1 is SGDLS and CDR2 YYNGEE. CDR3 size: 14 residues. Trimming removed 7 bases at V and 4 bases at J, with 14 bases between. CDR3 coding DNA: TGTGCCAGCTCTACCCAGGGGAGCACCGGGGAGCTGTTTTTT. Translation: CASSTQGSTGELFF.

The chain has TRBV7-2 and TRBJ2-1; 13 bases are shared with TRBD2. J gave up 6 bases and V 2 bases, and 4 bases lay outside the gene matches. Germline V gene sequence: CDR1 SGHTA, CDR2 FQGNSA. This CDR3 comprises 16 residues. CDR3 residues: CASSLRLAGGRNEQFF. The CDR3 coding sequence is TGTGCCAGCAGCTTAAGACTAGCGGGAGGACGCAATGAGCAGTTCTTC. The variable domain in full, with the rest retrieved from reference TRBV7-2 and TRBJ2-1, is GAGVSQSPSNKVTEKGKDVELRCDPISGHTALYWYRQSLGQGLEFLIYFQGNSAPDKSGLPSDRFSAERTGGSVSTLTIQRTQQEDSAVYLCASSLRLAGGRNEQFFGPGTRLTVL.

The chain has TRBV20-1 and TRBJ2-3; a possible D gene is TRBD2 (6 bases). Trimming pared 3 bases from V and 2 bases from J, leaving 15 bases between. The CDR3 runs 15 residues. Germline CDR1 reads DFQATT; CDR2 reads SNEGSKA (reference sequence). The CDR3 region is CSASWGSGNTDTQYF. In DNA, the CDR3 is TGCAGTGCTAGTTGGGGTAGCGGTAACACAGATACGCAGTATTTT.

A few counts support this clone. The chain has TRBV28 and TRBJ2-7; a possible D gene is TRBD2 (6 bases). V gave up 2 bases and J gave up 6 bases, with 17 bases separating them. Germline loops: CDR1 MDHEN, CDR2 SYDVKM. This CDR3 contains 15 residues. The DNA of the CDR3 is TGTGCCAGCAGTTTAAGGAGGGGACGGAGTGGCGAGCAGTACTTC. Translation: CASSLRRGRSGEQYF.

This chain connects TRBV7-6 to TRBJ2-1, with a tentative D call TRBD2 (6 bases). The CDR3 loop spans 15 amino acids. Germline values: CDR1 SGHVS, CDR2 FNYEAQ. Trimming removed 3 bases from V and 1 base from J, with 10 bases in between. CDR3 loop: CASSFRGRSYNEQFF. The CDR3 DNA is TGTGCCAGCAGCTTTCGAGGGAGGTCCTACAATGAGCAGTTCTTC.

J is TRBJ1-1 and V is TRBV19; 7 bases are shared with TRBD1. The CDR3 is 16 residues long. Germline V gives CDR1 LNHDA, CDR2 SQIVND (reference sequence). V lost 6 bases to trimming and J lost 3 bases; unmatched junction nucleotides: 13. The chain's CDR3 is CASSPPGTVTDTEAFF. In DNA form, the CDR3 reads TGTGCCAGTAGCCCCCCGGGGACAGTGACGGACACTGAAGCTTTCTTT.

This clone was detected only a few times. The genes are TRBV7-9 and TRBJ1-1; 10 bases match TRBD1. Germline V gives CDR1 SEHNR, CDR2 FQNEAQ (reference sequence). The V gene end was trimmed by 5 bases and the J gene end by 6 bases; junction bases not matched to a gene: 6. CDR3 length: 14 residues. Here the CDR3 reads CASSPDRGSAEAFF. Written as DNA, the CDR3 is TGTGCCAGCAGCCCGGACAGGGGGTCTGCTGAAGCTTTCTTT.

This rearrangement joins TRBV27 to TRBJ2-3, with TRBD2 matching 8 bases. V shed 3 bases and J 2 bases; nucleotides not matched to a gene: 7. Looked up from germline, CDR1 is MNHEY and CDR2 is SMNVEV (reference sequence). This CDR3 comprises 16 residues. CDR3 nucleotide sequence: TGTGCCAGCAGTTTGAAAGCGGGAGTGTACACAGATACGCAGTATTTT. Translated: CASSLKAGVYTDTQYF.

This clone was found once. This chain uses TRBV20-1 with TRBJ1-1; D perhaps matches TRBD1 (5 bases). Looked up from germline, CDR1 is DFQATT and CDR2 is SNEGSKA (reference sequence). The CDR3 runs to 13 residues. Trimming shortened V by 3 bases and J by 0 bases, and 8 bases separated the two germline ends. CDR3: CSASQGLNTEAFF. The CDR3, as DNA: TGCAGTGCTAGTCAGGGCCTGAACACTGAAGCTTTCTTT.

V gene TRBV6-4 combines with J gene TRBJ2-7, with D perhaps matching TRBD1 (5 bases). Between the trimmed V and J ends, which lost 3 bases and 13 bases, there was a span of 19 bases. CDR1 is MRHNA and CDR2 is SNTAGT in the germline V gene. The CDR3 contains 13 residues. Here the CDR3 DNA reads TGTGCCAGCAGTGAAAGGTGGCAGGGCGAGCGATACTTC. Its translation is CASSERWQGERYF.

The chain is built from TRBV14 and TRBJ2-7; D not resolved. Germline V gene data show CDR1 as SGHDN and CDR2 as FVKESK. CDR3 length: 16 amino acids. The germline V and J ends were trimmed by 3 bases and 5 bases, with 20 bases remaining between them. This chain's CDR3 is CASSHARVLIINEQYF. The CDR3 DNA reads TGTGCCAGCAGCCATGCTCGGGTTCTAATAATCAACGAGCAGTACTTC.

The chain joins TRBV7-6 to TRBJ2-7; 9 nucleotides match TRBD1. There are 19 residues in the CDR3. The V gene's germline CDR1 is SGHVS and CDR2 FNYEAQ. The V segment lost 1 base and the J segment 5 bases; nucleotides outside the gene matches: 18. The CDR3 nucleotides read TGTGCCAGCAGCTTAGGATTCCGGTCCTGGGGACAGGGAACGGACGAGCAGTACTTC. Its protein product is CASSLGFRSWGQGTDEQYF.

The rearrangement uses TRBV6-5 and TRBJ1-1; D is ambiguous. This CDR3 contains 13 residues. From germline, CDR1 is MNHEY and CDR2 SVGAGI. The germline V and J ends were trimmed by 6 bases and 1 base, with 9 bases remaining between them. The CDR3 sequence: CASSAPGNTEAFF. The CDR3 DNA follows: TGTGCCAGCAGCGCCCCGGGGAACACTGAAGCTTTCTTT.